The 21 T cell receptor beta chains below all came from one sample that was sequenced in a study of blood T cell repertoires in COVID-19. Using immunoSEQ multiplex PCR, the repertoire was profiled, and TCRdb retains in-frame clones only, with some absent. The table shows roughly 280,000 clones, with around four fifths occurring only once. The material sequenced was peripheral blood. The origin of the receptors is a man in his 60s with acute or convalescent COVID-19.

V gene TRBV6-1 combines with J gene TRBJ2-7; tentative D call: TRBD2 (5 bases). V shed 0 bases and J shed 5 bases, with 11 bases lying between them. Germline V gene sequence: CDR1 MNHNS, CDR2 SASEGT. The CDR3 length is 14 residues. The CDR3 bases are TGTGCCAGCAGTGAAGCCTCACCGAGGGACGAGCAGTACTTC. This sequence encodes CASSEASPRDEQYF.

This chain links TRBV12-5 with TRBJ2-5; 7 bases fit TRBD1. The CDR3 is 13 amino acids. Germline values: CDR1 LGHNT, CDR2 FRNRAP. V was clipped by 8 bases and J by 2 bases; unmatched bases: 5. The CDR3 spells CASTRDSQETQYF. DNA for the CDR3: TGTGCTAGTACCCGGGACAGTCAAGAGACCCAGTACTTC.

V gene TRBV7-9 combines with J gene TRBJ1-2; the match to TRBD1 covers 7 bases. V was clipped by 5 bases and J by 2 bases; unmatched bases: 5. The CDR3 covers 14 residues. Germline V lookup: CDR1 SEHNR, CDR2 FQNEAQ (reference sequence). CDR3 nucleotides: TGTGCCAGCAGCCTCCCGACAGGGAACTATGGCTACACCTTC. Its protein is CASSLPTGNYGYTF.

The CDR3, as DNA: TGTGCCAGCAGTCTGGACAGCTATTACCAAGAGACCCAGTACTTC. Protein: CASSLDSYYQETQYF. This sequence joins TRBV6-5 and TRBJ2-5, with TRBD1 as a possible D gene (6 bases). Germline V CDR1 and CDR2: MNHEY, SVGAGI. V lost 5 bases and J 0 bases, leaving 13 bases between the germline ends. CDR3 length equals 15 residues.

The rearrangement uses TRBV3-1 (or the pseudogene TRBV3-2) and TRBJ1-2, with D tentatively TRBD1 (6 bases). Trimming removed 3 bases at V and 8 bases at J, with 19 bases between. The CDR3 has 15 amino acids. Germline V gives CDR1 LGHDT, CDR2 YNNKEL (reference sequence). CDR3 region: CASSHGGGAYSGYTF. In nucleotides, the CDR3 is TGTGCCAGCAGCCATGGGGGGGGCGCGTATTCCGGCTACACCTTC.

CDR3 loop: CSVDRGTNYGYTF. For the CDR3, the DNA is TGCAGCGTCGACAGGGGGACTAACTATGGCTACACCTTC. This sequence joins TRBV29-1 and TRBJ1-2, with TRBD1 matching 9 bases. Germline lookup yields CDR1 SQVTM and CDR2 ANQGSEA. V shed 6 bases and J 0 bases; nucleotides not matched to a gene: 2. The CDR3 covers 13 residues. Supplemented by reference TRBV29-1 and TRBJ1-2, the full variable domain reads SAVISQKPSRDICQRGTSLTIQCQVDSQVTMMFWYRQQPGQSLTLIATANQGSEATYESGFVIDKFPISRPNLTFSTLTVSNMSPEDSSIYLCSVDRGTNYGYTFGSGTRLTVV.

This clone came up a few times. The identical CDR3 is also encoded by other nucleotide sequences in the sample. CDR3 residues: CASSLQGNTEAFF. CDR3 DNA sequence: TGTGCCAGCAGCCTCCAGGGGAACACTGAAGCTTTCTTT. V and J are TRBV6-5 and TRBJ1-1; maybe TRBD1 (5 bases). The CDR3 is 13 amino acids. The germline V gene encodes CDR1 MNHEY and CDR2 SVGAGI. With 6 bases removed from V and 1 base from J, the gap between germline ends came to 9 bases.

The CDR3 coding sequence is TGCGCCAGCAGCGTAGGGACTACCGGGGCCAACGTCCTGACTTTC. This codes for CASSVGTTGANVLTF. The gene calls are TRBV5-1 and TRBJ2-6, with TRBD2 matching over 7 bases. V was clipped by 4 bases and J by 4 bases; unmatched bases: 5. The CDR3 runs 15 residues. The germline gives CDR1 SGHRS, CDR2 YFSETQ. Combining the CDR3 with reference TRBV5-1 and TRBJ2-6 gives the whole variable domain KAGVTQTPRYLIKTRGQQVTLSCSPISGHRSVSWYQQTPGQGLQFLFEYFSETQRNKGNFPGRFSGRQFSNSRSEMNVSTLELGDSALYLCASSVGTTGANVLTFGAGSRLTVL.

The V gene is TRBV11-2, the J gene TRBJ2-2; TRBD2 is a possible D gene (5 bases). V was cut by 0 bases and J by 3 bases, with 8 bases left in between. The CDR3 contains 15 residues. The germline CDR1 and CDR2 sequences are SGHAT and FQNNGV. DNA of the CDR3: TGTGCCAGCAGCTTAGAGGCGGGCTACACCGGGGAGCTGTTTTTT. Protein: CASSLEAGYTGELFF.

This sequence joins TRBV24-1 and TRBJ2-2; 10 bases match TRBD1. The J segment lost 3 bases and the V segment lost 8 bases, leaving 8 bases of the junction unmatched. CDR3 length: 16 residues. Per germline, CDR1 KGHDR and CDR2 SFDVKD. Here the CDR3 reads CATTGGDRGHTGELFF. The CDR3 nucleotides are TGTGCCACCACCGGGGGTGACAGGGGGCACACCGGGGAGCTGTTTTTT.

The genes are TRBV18 and TRBJ2-3, with D possibly matching TRBD2 (6 bases). The germline CDR1 and CDR2 sequences are KGHSH and LQKENI. The V end was cut by 4 bases, the J end by 5 bases, with 22 bases between. The CDR3 has 17 amino acids. CDR3 sequence reads: CASSLRSWRAVGDTQYF. Written as DNA, the CDR3 is TGTGCCAGCTCACTCCGATCGTGGAGGGCCGTAGGAGATACGCAGTATTTT.

The chain carries TRBV5-1 and TRBJ2-3, with TRBD1 identical over 7 bases. From germline, CDR1 is SGHRS and CDR2 YFSETQ. This CDR3 has 15 residues. Trimming took 4 bases from V and 0 from J; bases not matched to a gene: 5. CDR3 sequence reads: CASSPQGYSTDTQYF. CDR3 bases: TGCGCCAGCAGCCCACAGGGGTATAGCACAGATACGCAGTATTTT. Combining the CDR3 with reference TRBV5-1 and TRBJ2-3 gives the whole variable domain KAGVTQTPRYLIKTRGQQVTLSCSPISGHRSVSWYQQTPGQGLQFLFEYFSETQRNKGNFPGRFSGRQFSNSRSEMNVSTLELGDSALYLCASSPQGYSTDTQYFGPGTRLTVL.

The chain links TRBV30 to TRBJ2-7, with D possibly TRBD1 on 6 matching bases. Germline loops: CDR1 GTSNPN, CDR2 SVGIG (reference sequence). V shed 5 bases and J shed 4 bases, with 15 bases lying between them. The CDR3 extends over 13 amino acids. The CDR3 is CAWAPGHLYEQYF. Here the CDR3 DNA reads TGTGCCTGGGCCCCGGGACATCTATACGAGCAGTACTTC.

V usage is TRBV13 and J usage is TRBJ2-3; 13 bases are a match to TRBD2. Trimming at V came to 2 bases and at J to 3 bases, leaving 5 bases not matched to a gene. The CDR3 covers 17 residues. Germline V gene sequence: CDR1 PRHDT, CDR2 FYEKMQ (reference sequence). The CDR3 sequence is CASSLRLAGGGTDTQYF. CDR3 coding DNA: TGTGCCAGCAGCTTACGACTAGCGGGGGGTGGAACAGATACGCAGTATTTT.

The rearrangement links TRBV6-5 to TRBJ2-1; possibly TRBD1 for D (6 bases). V lost 4 bases and J 6 bases, leaving 16 bases between the germline ends. Germline V gives CDR1 MNHEY, CDR2 SVGAGI. The CDR3 loop spans 15 amino acids. The CDR3 spells CASSSRDTWLNEQFF. The CDR3 coding sequence is TGTGCCAGCAGTTCCCGGGACACGTGGCTCAATGAGCAGTTCTTC.

The chain uses TRBV2 and TRBJ2-7, with TRBD2 matching over 12 bases. Losses at the gene ends were 6 bases for V and 1 base for J; bases not matched to a gene: 19. Germline V gene sequence: CDR1 SNHLY, CDR2 FYNNEI. CDR3 length: 20 residues. The CDR3 nucleotides read TGTGCCAGCAGCCCCTGGGTGGGAAGGAGGACTAGCGGGGAGTCCTACGAGCAGTACTTC. It codes for CASSPWVGRRTSGESYEQYF.

The chain carries TRBV21-1 and TRBJ1-2; TRBD1, as called in the table, went unchecked against the DNA. TRBV21-1 is a known pseudogene. This CDR3 has 17 residues. In DNA, the CDR3 is TGTGCCAGCAGCAAAGTGGCAGGCCGCCCCACTAACTATGGCTACACCTTC. It yields the protein CASSKVAGRPTNYGYTF.

DNA for the CDR3: TGTGCCAGCAGCGTAGTGGAGGTTGATACGCAGTATTTT. It is translated as CASSVVEVDTQYF. This chain links TRBV9 with TRBJ2-3, with D perhaps matching TRBD2 (5 bases). The germline V gene has CDR1 SGDLS and CDR2 YYNGEE. This CDR3 is 13 amino acids long. The germline V and J ends were trimmed by 0 bases and 6 bases, with 8 bases remaining between them.

This clone was counted a few times. The gene calls are TRBV6-5 and TRBJ1-5; no clear D gene. Germline loops: CDR1 MNHEY, CDR2 SVGAGI. Trimming took 5 bases from V and 9 from J, leaving 8 bases between them. The CDR3 is 11 amino acids. In nucleotides, the CDR3 is TGTGCCAGCAGTACACGATGGCCCCAGCATTTT. Translation: CASSTRWPQHF.

V usage is TRBV3-1 (or the pseudogene TRBV3-2) and J usage is TRBJ2-7; 7 positions match TRBD2. This CDR3 has 19 residues. Trimming removed 1 base from V and 0 bases from J; junction bases left unmatched: 15. Germline V gives CDR1 LGHDT, CDR2 YNNKEL (reference sequence). CDR3 in amino acids: CASSQGSWTRGYSSYEQYF. CDR3 in DNA: TGTGCCAGCAGCCAAGGCTCCTGGACTAGGGGTTATAGCTCCTACGAGCAGTACTTC.

V usage is TRBV19 and J usage is TRBJ2-7; D is ambiguous. The CDR3 contains 14 residues. Trimming removed 0 bases at V and 1 base at J, with 7 bases between. Germline loops: CDR1 LNHDA, CDR2 SQIVND (reference sequence). DNA for the CDR3: TGTGCCAGTAGTATAGAGGGCTCTTCCTACGAGCAGTACTTC. It translates to CASSIEGSSYEQYF.